The clone carrying this T cell receptor (beta chain) occurred many times. Its antigen is unknown. TCRdb re-called the RT-PCR reads through MiXCR, storing one row per CDR3 protein. The sample carries around 470,000 distinct CDR3 sequences, approximately 7.2% recorded once. Trimming took off 2 bases at V and 1 base at J, with 7 bases between the two ends. The CDR3 sequence is 13 residues long. Germline CDR1 SGHRS, CDR2 YFSETQ. The record originates from a study of response to subunit inactivated influenza vaccine. The study, taken as a whole, reports: Only a handful of new T cells, the authors suggested, are recruited with each seasonal influenza vaccination.

The chain uses TRBV5-1 and TRBJ2-7; D ambiguous. The specimen was PBMCs from blood, collected less than 30 months after vaccination. This sequence was found in a man in his fifties or sixties who received an inactivated influenza vaccine. CDR3 sequence: CASSFGASYEQYF. CDR3 in DNA: TGCGCCAGCAGCTTCGGCGCATCCTACGAGCAGTACTTC. Supplemented by reference TRBV5-1 and TRBJ2-7, the full variable domain reads KAGVTQTPRYLIKTRGQQVTLSCSPISGHRSVSWYQQTPGQGLQFLFEYFSETQRNKGNFPGRFSGRQFSNSRSEMNVSTLELGDSALYLCASSFGASYEQYFGPGTRLTVT.